This record covers a single T cell receptor beta chain. Which antigen it targets is not known. One base away there is no much larger clone; base qualities are not given. These data originate in a study of graft-versus-host responses after intestinal transplantation (dated by TCRdb to the early 2020s). For the wider study: Multivisceral, liver-intestinal, or isolated intestinal transplants were received by the recipients. Every recipient was given anti-thymocyte globulin induction, followed by roughly 3 years of maintenance tacrolimus and steroids. Bulk TCR-beta CDR3 sequencing was used to track graft-versus-host and host-versus-graft alloreactive T cell clones in the graft, circulation and bone marrow after intestinal transplantation. Alloreactive clones were identified by sequencing pre-transplant mixed lymphocyte reaction products and comparing them with unstimulated pre-transplant donor and recipient T cells. Of the approximately 24 intestinal transplant recipients enrolled in the cohort, one of whom was a retransplant, a few patients without pretransplant specimens were excluded. Donor T cell macrochimerism was defined as a peak of at least 4% donor T cells among recipient peripheral blood mononuclear cells. Rather than going through the commercial service, samples from a few later patients were sequenced in-house on an Illumina MiSeq and processed with MiXCR.

After transplant, bone marrow was aspirated from the posterior iliac crest or from another site selected by the physician. From its cysteine to its phenylalanine, the CDR3 spans 14 amino acids. Of all the DNA, just the CDR3 is kept, 42 bases in frame from base 1. Deletion took 6 bases off V and 4 bases off J, with a span of 13 bases between the germline ends. The CDR1 and CDR2 encoded by the germline V gene are MNHEY and SVGAGI. Receptor libraries were prepared by the immunoSEQ multiplex PCR assay. For most patients, genomic DNA was subjected to high-throughput TCR-beta CDR3 sequencing by Adaptive Biotechnologies. Per the source publication's procedure: Adaptive's ImmunoSEQ software was the source of the TCR sequencing data for approximately 18 patients, while a few other patients were processed with MiXCR and VDJtools. CDR3 nucleotide sequences shared between donor and recipient were removed because their origin could not be assigned. To be classed as alloreactive, a clone needed at least 2-fold expansion over unstimulated cells and a minimum CFSE-low frequency of 0.002% (template counts) or 0.001% (read counts). Mappable clones were those detected in sequenced pre-transplant spleen, lymph node, or MLR CFSE-low populations of the donor or recipient. The cumulative frequency of alloreactive clones was calculated as a percentage of all sequences, weighted by copy number. Held by TCRdb, this immuneACCESS table contains in-frame sequences only and omits some clones. Under half of the omission traces to an unresolved V gene where checked; the cause of the rest is unknown. V and J calls and clone size are those listed in that table; D and trimming were worked out from the DNA. In all, the sample holds roughly 70,000 clones, and roughly 92% of those were seen once. About 6.7% of the sample comes from the top ten.

General findings and caveats noted by the study authors: Patients with donor T cell macrochimerism had high GvH to HvG T cell clonal ratios in their allografts. GvH clones were detected in recipient bone marrow, and some appeared earlier in ileal mucosa or blood, consistent with an intestinal mucosal origin. The conclusions were limited by the relatively low number and heterogeneity of the intestinal transplant patients. Early after transplant, declines in HvG clones were associated with peak levels of circulating GvH clones.

The sample was bone marrow, taken roughly 110 weeks after intestinal transplantation. The V and J segments used are TRBV6-5 and TRBJ1-3; the D gene is not confidently resolved. The sequence came from a human patient who received an intestinal transplant, so some T cells may come from the graft donor. CDR3 protein: CASSPVVLGNTIYF. The DNA reads as follows: TGTGCCAGCAGCCCAGTCGTCTTGGGAAACACCATATATTTT.